This is a list of T cell receptor beta chains from one sample in a study of blood T cell repertoires in COVID-19. Only in-frame clones appear in the TCRdb table, and some are missing; sequencing was by immunoSEQ multiplex PCR. The sample consists of 250,000 to 350,000 clones, 90% of them appearing once. Input material: PBMCs or T cells enriched from blood (not recorded which). The receptor source for this set is a woman younger than 30 with acute COVID-19. CDR3s include the opening cysteine and the closing phenylalanine or tryptophan. A D gene is named only where the DNA matches it firmly. Clone size is shown for a subset of rows, as once, few, many or a class of expanded clone.

d_call	clone_size	v_call	j_call	cdr3_nt	cdr3_aa
NA	NA	TRBV11-2	TRBJ1-1	TGTGCCAGCAGCTTAGACTACGCCCGAAGGAACACTGAAGCTTTCTTT	CASSLDYARRNTEAFF
NA	NA	TRBV21-1	TRBJ2-7	TGTGCCAGCAGCAAAGTCTGGACTAGCGGGAGTAAGAACGAGCAGTACTTC	CASSKVWTSGSKNEQYF
NA	NA	TRBV28	TRBJ2-2	TGTGCCAGCAGTTCGTACACCGGGGAGCTGTTTTTT	CASSSYTGELFF
NA	once	TRBV7-2	TRBJ2-1	TGTGCCAGCAGCCCGGACTGGCGCTACAATGAGCAGTTCTTC	CASSPDWRYNEQFF
NA	NA	TRBV28	TRBJ2-7	TGTGCCAGCAGCCCGACAGGTCTTGGGACCTACGAGCAGTACTTC	CASSPTGLGTYEQYF
NA	once	TRBV5-1	TRBJ1-6	TGCGCCAGCAGCGCCGCTGAGAATTCACCCCTCCACTTT	CASSAAENSPLHF
NA	NA	TRBV6-5	TRBJ2-5	TGTGCCAGCAGTCGGGTGCAAGAGACCCAGTACTTC	CASSRVQETQYF
NA	NA	TRBV4-3	TRBJ2-1	TGCGCCAGCAGCCAGGGTAGCGGCACCTACAATGAGCAGTTCTTC	CASSQGSGTYNEQFF
NA	NA	TRBV6-5	TRBJ2-1	TGTGCCAGCAGCGGAGGACTCGGTCCCGGGGATGAGCAGTTCTTC	CASSGGLGPGDEQFF
NA	NA	TRBV5-1	TRBJ2-5	TGCGCCAGCAGCTTGGTGCCGGGTGAAACCCAGTACTTC	CASSLVPGETQYF
NA	NA	TRBV28	TRBJ1-5	TGTGCCAGCAGTTCGGGTGGACAGCCCCAGCATTTT	CASSSGGQPQHF
TRBD2	NA	TRBV14	TRBJ2-1	TGTGCCAGCAGCCCCGGACTAGCGCGGTACAATGAGCAGTTCTTC	CASSPGLARYNEQFF
NA	NA	TRBV10-2	TRBJ2-7	TGCGCCAGCCGGCATCGGCGGGATACCTACGAGCAGTACTTC	CASRHRRDTYEQYF
NA	NA	TRBV4-1	TRBJ2-1	TGCGCCAGCAGCCAAGGGTGGGGGCAGGGGTACAATGAGCAGTTCTTC	CASSQGWGQGYNEQFF
TRBD1	NA	TRBV2	TRBJ1-1	TGTGCCAGCAGTTCCCAGGGGGGAAACACTGAAGCTTTCTTT	CASSSQGGNTEAFF
NA	NA	TRBV4-1	TRBJ2-7	TGCGCCAGCAGCCAAGTTTTCGCCTACGAGCAGTACTTC	CASSQVFAYEQYF
NA	NA	TRBV2	TRBJ2-3	TGTGCCAGCAGTGGGGTCCCGGCAGCGGGTACCAGCACAGATACGCAGTATTTT	CASSGVPAAGTSTDTQYF
TRBD2	NA	TRBV6-2/TRBV6-3	TRBJ2-1	TGTGCCAGCAGTCAATCACTAGCGGGAGTTTTCAATGAGCAGTTCTTC	CASSQSLAGVFNEQFF
NA	few	TRBV19	TRBJ1-4	TGTGCCAGTAGTCCCGAGGCAGCAACTAATGAAAAACTGTTTTTT	CASSPEAATNEKLFF
NA	NA	TRBV24-1	TRBJ1-1	TGTGCCACCAGTGATTTGGAGGGAACTGAAGCTTTCTTT	CATSDLEGTEAFF
NA	NA	TRBV10-2	TRBJ2-2	TGCGCCAGCAGTGGGCTCTTCAGCGGAACGACCGGGGAGCTGTTTTTT	CASSGLFSGTTGELFF
TRBD1	NA	TRBV11-2	TRBJ1-1	TGTGCCAGCAGCGGCCCCAAACAGGGGATAGAAGCTTTCTTT	CASSGPKQGIEAFF
TRBD2	NA	TRBV27	TRBJ2-7	TGTGCCAGCAGTTCCCCTGTAAGCGGGAGGTACGAGCAGTACTTC	CASSSPVSGRYEQYF
TRBD1	NA	TRBV5-1	TRBJ1-2	TGCGCCAGCAGCGTCCGACAGGGAAACTATGGCTACACCTTC	CASSVRQGNYGYTF
NA	NA	TRBV29-1	TRBJ1-2	TGCAGCGTTGCGATCTCCCGGACAGTTAGGTACTATGGCTACACCTTC	CSVAISRTVRYYGYTF
NA	once	TRBV7-2	TRBJ2-5	TGTGCCAGCAGCGGGGAACAGGGTTGGGAGACCCAGTACTTC	CASSGEQGWETQYF
NA	NA	TRBV20-1	TRBJ2-3	TGCAGTGCTAGAACGGGGGATACGCAGTATTTT	CSARTGDTQYF
NA	once	TRBV29-1	TRBJ2-7	TGCAGCGTTGGACAGCTAAACTACGAGCAGTACTTC	CSVGQLNYEQYF
TRBD1	NA	TRBV6-5	TRBJ1-1	TGTGCCAGCAGAAATACGAGACAGGGGAAAGCTTTCTTT	CASRNTRQGKAFF
NA	NA	TRBV27	TRBJ2-3	TGTGCCAGCAGTTTATGGGCCACAGGTTTACCTAGCGGCACAGATACGCAGTATTTT	CASSLWATGLPSGTDTQYF
TRBD2	NA	TRBV7-9	TRBJ2-1	TGTGCCAGCAGCTTCAAACTAGCGGCTTTTTACAATGAGCAGTTCTTC	CASSFKLAAFYNEQFF
TRBD1	NA	TRBV7-9	TRBJ1-1	TGTGCCAGCAGCCCCCGGACAGGGGGTGTTCCAAGCGAAGCTTTCTTT	CASSPRTGGVPSEAFF
TRBD1	NA	TRBV6-5	TRBJ2-3	TGTGCCAGCAGCATGGACAGGGATACGCAGTATTTT	CASSMDRDTQYF
NA	NA	TRBV28	TRBJ1-6	TGTGCCAGCAGTCCGATACAGGGCGCCTCACCCCTCCACTTT	CASSPIQGASPLHF
TRBD2	once	TRBV7-2	TRBJ2-7	TGTGCCAGCAGCTCCGCCGGGACTAGTGGGTACGAGCAGTACTTC	CASSSAGTSGYEQYF
NA	few	TRBV11-2	TRBJ2-2	TGTGCCAGCAGCTTGACAAACACCGGGGAGCTGTTTTTT	CASSLTNTGELFF
NA	NA	TRBV2	TRBJ1-1	TGTGCCAGCATCCAACCCCAGGGGTTTAACACTGAAGCTTTCTTT	CASIQPQGFNTEAFF
NA	NA	TRBV6-5	TRBJ1-5	TGTGCCAGCAGCGGGAGGCTAGGATTAAATCAGCCCCAGCATTTT	CASSGRLGLNQPQHF
NA	NA	TRBV11-3	TRBJ2-2	TGTGCCAGCAGCCTCGGGAGAACCGGGGAGCTGTTTTTT	CASSLGRTGELFF
TRBD1	NA	TRBV7-2	TRBJ1-3	TGTGCCAGCTTGGACAGGCGCGGAAACACCATATATTTT	CASLDRRGNTIYF
NA	NA	TRBV9	TRBJ2-7	TGTGCCAGCAGCAGGCGGACTGATTACGAGCAGTACTTC	CASSRRTDYEQYF
NA	NA	TRBV3-1/TRBV3-2	TRBJ1-3	TGTGCCAGCAGCCAAGCCACAGCTTTCTCTGGAAACACCATATATTTT	CASSQATAFSGNTIYF
TRBD2	once	TRBV4-3	TRBJ2-1	TGCGCCAGCAGCCAAACCGGGACTAGCGGGAGGGTACGAAATGAGCAGTTCTTC	CASSQTGTSGRVRNEQFF
NA	NA	TRBV28	TRBJ1-6	TGTGCCAGCAGACTTCGGGACTCCCGAGGGTCACCCCTCCACTTT	CASRLRDSRGSPLHF
NA	NA	TRBV7-2	TRBJ2-7	TGTGCCAGCAGCTTGGACAAGGCTGCCTACGAGCAGTACTTC	CASSLDKAAYEQYF
TRBD2	NA	TRBV5-4	TRBJ2-1	TGTGCCAGCAGCCGGGGGGGAGGGCGGAACTCCTACAATGAGCAGTTCTTC	CASSRGGGRNSYNEQFF
TRBD1	NA	TRBV23-1	TRBJ2-7	TGCGCCAGCAGAGCCGGGACAGACCCCTACGAGCAGTACTTC	CASRAGTDPYEQYF
NA	NA	TRBV30	TRBJ2-2	TGTGCCTGGAGTGGACAGTTCACCGGGGAGCTGTTTTTT	CAWSGQFTGELFF
NA	NA	TRBV28	TRBJ2-7	TGTGCCAGCAGTCTTCAGGACAACGAGCAGTACTTC	CASSLQDNEQYF
NA	NA	TRBV21-1	TRBJ2-7	TGTGCCAGCAGGGCTAGCGGGATAGTCCACGAGCAGTACTTC	CASRASGIVHEQYF
TRBD1	NA	TRBV28	TRBJ1-2	TGTGCCAGCAGTGTTCCGGGACAGGGGTATGGCTACACCTTC	CASSVPGQGYGYTF